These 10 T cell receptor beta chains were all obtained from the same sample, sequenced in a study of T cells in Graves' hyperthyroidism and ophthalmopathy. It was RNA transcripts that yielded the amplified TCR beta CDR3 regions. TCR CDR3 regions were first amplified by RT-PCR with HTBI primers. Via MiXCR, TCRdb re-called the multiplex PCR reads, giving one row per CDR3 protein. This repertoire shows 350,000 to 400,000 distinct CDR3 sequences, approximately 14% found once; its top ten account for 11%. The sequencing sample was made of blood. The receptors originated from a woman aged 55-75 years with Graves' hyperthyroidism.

The CDR3 DNA reads as TGTGCCAGTAGTATTGACGGGACAGGCCCCTACGAGCAGTACTTC. It is translated as CASSIDGTGPYEQYF. The chain has TRBV19 and TRBJ2-7, with 8 bases identical to TRBD1. V lost 3 bases to trimming and J lost 2 bases; unmatched junction nucleotides: 6. The CDR3 totals 15 residues. In germline, CDR1 is LNHDA, CDR2 SQIVND (reference sequence).

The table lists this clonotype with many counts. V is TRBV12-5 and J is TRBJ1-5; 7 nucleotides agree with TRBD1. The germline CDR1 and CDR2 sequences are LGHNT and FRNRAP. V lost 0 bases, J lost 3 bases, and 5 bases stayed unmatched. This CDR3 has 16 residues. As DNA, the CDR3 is TGTGCTAGTGGTTTGGTACAAGGGGGCGCCAATCAGCCCCAGCATTTT. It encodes CASGLVQGGANQPQHF. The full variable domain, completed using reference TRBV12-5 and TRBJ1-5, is DARVTQTPRHKVTEMGQEVTMRCQPILGHNTVFWYRQTMMQGLELLAYFRNRAPLDDSGMPKDRFSAEMPDATLATLKIQPSEPRDSAVYFCASGLVQGGANQPQHFGDGTRLSIL.

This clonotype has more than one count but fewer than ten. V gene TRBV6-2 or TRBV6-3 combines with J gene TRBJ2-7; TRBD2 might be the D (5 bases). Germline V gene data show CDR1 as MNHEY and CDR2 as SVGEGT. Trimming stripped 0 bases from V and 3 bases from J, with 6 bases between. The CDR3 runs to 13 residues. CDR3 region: CASSYSRDYEQYF. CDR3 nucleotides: TGTGCCAGCAGTTACTCGAGGGACTACGAGCAGTACTTC.

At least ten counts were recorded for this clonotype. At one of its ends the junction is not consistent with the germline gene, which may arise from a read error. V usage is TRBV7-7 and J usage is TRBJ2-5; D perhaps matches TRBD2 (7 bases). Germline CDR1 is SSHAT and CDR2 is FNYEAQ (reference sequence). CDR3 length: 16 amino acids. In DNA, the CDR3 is TGTGCTAGCAGCTTAGGGGGGGCTAACCATCAAGAGACCCAGTACTTC. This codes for CASSLGGANHQETQYF.

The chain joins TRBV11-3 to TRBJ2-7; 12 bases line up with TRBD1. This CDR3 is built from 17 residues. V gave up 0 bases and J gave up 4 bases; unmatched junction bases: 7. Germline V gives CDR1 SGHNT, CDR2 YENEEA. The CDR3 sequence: CASSLETGTGGFYEQYF. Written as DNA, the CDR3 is TGTGCCAGCAGCTTAGAAACTGGGACAGGGGGCTTTTACGAGCAGTACTTC.

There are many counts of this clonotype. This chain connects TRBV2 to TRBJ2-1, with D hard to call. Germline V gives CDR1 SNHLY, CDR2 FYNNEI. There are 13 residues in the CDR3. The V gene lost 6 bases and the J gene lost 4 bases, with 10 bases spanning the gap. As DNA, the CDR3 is TGTGCCAGCAGACGGCTAACATACAATGAGCAGTTCTTC. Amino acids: CASRRLTYNEQFF.

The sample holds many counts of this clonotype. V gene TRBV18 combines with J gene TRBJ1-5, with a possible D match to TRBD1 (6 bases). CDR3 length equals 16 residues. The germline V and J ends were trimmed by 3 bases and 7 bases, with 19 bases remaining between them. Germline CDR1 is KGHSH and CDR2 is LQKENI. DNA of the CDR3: TGTGCCAGCTCACCCTCCGGGACAACGTATAGGCAGCCCCAGCATTTT. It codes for CASSPSGTTYRQPQHF.

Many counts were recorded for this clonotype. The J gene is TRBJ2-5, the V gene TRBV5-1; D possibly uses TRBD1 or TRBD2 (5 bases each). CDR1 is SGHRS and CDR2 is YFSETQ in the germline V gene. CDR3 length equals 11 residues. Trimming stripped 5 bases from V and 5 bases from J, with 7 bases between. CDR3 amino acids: CASRWGETQYF. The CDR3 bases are TGCGCCAGCAGATGGGGGGAGACCCAGTACTTC.

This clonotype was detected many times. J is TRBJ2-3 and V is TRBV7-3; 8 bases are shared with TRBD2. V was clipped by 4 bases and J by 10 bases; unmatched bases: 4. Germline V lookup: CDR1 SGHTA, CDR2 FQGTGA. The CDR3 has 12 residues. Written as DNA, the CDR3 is TGTGCCAGCAGCTCCGGGGGGGAGTCGCAGTATTTT. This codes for CASSSGGESQYF.

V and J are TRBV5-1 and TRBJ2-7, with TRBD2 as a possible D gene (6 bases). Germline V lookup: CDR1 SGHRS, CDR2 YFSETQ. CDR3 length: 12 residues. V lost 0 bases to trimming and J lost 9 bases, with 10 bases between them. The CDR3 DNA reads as TGCGCCAGCAGCTTGGGGCGGGGCCTGCAGTACTTC. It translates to CASSLGRGLQYF. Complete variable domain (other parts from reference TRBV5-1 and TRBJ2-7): KAGVTQTPRYLIKTRGQQVTLSCSPISGHRSVSWYQQTPGQGLQFLFEYFSETQRNKGNFPGRFSGRQFSNSRSEMNVSTLELGDSALYLCASSLGRGLQYFGPGTRLTVT.